The rows below give T cell receptor beta chains drawn from one sample of a study of molecular identifiers for immune sequencing clone quantification. TCRdb fed the PCR reads into MiXCR, producing one record per CDR3 protein. The sample contains 85,000 to 100,000 distinct CDR3 sequences, 20% to 25% of which appear only once. Sequenced material: naive CD8+ T cells from blood, with Jurkat cell RNA spiked in. These receptors were obtained from a human donor in good health. Some libraries in this study had Jurkat cell RNA spiked in. Each CDR3 is given with its conserved first and last residue. A D gene is named only where the DNA matches it firmly. Size values are once, few and many counts, or a class for expanded clones, and some rows have none.

size: many; D: -; J: TRBJ2-7; V: TRBV11-2; CDR3: CASSLEAGLWYEQYF; DNA: TGTGCCAGCAGCTTAGAGGCAGGGTTATGGTACGAGCAGTACTTC
size: -; D: TRBD1; J: TRBJ2-5; V: TRBV11-2; CDR3: CASSPDRGLSETQYF; DNA: TGTGCCAGCAGCCCCGACAGGGGGCTGTCGGAGACCCAGTACTTC
size: many; D: -; J: TRBJ1-1; V: TRBV6-2/TRBV6-3; CDR3: CASSAAGVTEAFF; DNA: TGTGCCAGCAGCGCAGCAGGGGTTACTGAAGCTTTCTTT
size: many; D: -; J: TRBJ1-1; V: TRBV6-5; CDR3: CASSYPPSTFF; DNA: TGTGCCAGCAGTTACCCCCCAAGCACTTTCTTT
size: once; D: TRBD1; J: TRBJ2-3; V: TRBV20-1; CDR3: CSANLDPGQGLPDTQYF; DNA: TGCAGCGCTAATCTGGACCCGGGACAGGGTCTTCCGGATACGCAGTATTTT
size: many; D: -; J: TRBJ1-5; V: TRBV6-2/TRBV6-3; CDR3: CASSYSGGNQPQHF; DNA: TGTGCCAGCAGTTACTCGGGAGGGAATCAGCCCCAGCATTTT
size: -; D: TRBD1; J: TRBJ2-7; V: TRBV18; CDR3: CASSPSRRDRPYEQYF; DNA: TGTGCCAGCTCACCTTCCCGAAGGGACAGACCTTACGAGCAGTACTTC
size: many; D: -; J: TRBJ1-1; V: TRBV7-6; CDR3: CASSLEGLTVAFF; DNA: TGTGCCAGCAGCTTAGAGGGTTTGACAGTAGCTTTCTTT
size: -; D: -; J: TRBJ1-4; V: TRBV27; CDR3: CASSFVAQGSEKLFF; DNA: TGTGCCAGCAGTTTTGTCGCCCAGGGTAGTGAAAAACTGTTTTTT
size: -; D: TRBD1; J: TRBJ2-7; V: TRBV7-9; CDR3: CASTGTGYEQYF; DNA: TGTGCCAGCACCGGGACAGGTTACGAGCAGTACTTC
size: many; D: -; J: TRBJ2-1; V: TRBV6-5; CDR3: CASTNGREWAGEQFF; DNA: TGTGCCAGCACCAACGGGCGAGAATGGGCAGGTGAGCAGTTCTTC
size: many; D: -; J: TRBJ1-5; V: TRBV6-2/TRBV6-3; CDR3: CASTGHNQPQHF; DNA: TGTGCCAGCACCGGACACAATCAGCCCCAGCATTTT
size: many; D: -; J: TRBJ2-1; V: TRBV11-2; CDR3: CASSHSGLNNEQFF; DNA: TGTGCCAGCAGCCACTCGGGACTGAACAATGAGCAGTTCTTC
size: -; D: -; J: TRBJ1-4; V: TRBV12-3/TRBV12-4; CDR3: CASSDPGPRNEKLFF; DNA: TGTGCCAGCAGTGACCCGGGACCAAGGAATGAAAAACTGTTTTTT
size: -; D: TRBD1; J: TRBJ2-2; V: TRBV2; CDR3: CASSEPMDRGNAGELFF; DNA: TGTGCCAGCAGTGAACCGATGGACAGGGGGAACGCCGGGGAGCTGTTTTTT